This T cell receptor (beta chain) was identified in a study of blood T cell repertoires in COVID-19. Overall study: Specimens from acute and convalescent COVID-19 originated in the United States, Italy and Spain. In each case, the material was cDNA or gDNA derived from T cells, B-cell-depleted T cells, or PBMCs.

The CDR3 contains 11 residues. In germline, CDR1 is MNHEY, CDR2 SVGAGI. J was trimmed by 6 bases and V by 11 bases; bases with no gene match: 5. As handled by the study authors: The authors estimated nucleated cell counts from reference gene primer amplification. Profiling relied on immunoSEQ multiplex PCR, and the TCRdb table lists in-frame clones only, not all of them. V, J and clone size are those of that table, while D and trimming were read from the DNA. The sample holds 100,000 to 150,000 clones, 88% seen once. The V call is TRBV6-5, the J call TRBJ2-3; 7 nucleotides agree with TRBD2. Sequenced input: peripheral blood. This TCR came from a man aged 45 to 65 with acute or convalescent COVID-19. CDR3 sequence (DNA): TGTGCCGCCCGACTAGCCGATACGCAGTATTTT. It yields the protein CAARLADTQYF.